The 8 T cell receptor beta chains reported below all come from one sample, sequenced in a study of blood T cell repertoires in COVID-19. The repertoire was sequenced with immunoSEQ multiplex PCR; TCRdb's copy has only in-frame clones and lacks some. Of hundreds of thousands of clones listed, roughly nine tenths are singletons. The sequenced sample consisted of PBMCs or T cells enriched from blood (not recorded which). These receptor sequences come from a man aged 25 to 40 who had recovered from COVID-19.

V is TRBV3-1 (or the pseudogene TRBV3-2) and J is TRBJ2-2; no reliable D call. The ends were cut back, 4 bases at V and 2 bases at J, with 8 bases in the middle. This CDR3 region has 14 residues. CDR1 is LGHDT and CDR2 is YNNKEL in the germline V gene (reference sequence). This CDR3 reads CASSLQTNTGELFF. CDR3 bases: TGTGCCAGCAGCCTGCAGACTAACACCGGGGAGCTGTTTTTT.

The CDR3 DNA is TGTGCCACCAGCAACCCCATAGGACAGGGGGCGTTAGCCGGGGAGCTGTTTTTT. This sequence encodes CATSNPIGQGALAGELFF. This chain joins TRBV15 and TRBJ2-2; 11 bases match TRBD1. The trim removed 4 bases at V and 6 bases at J, leaving 13 bases unmatched. The length of the CDR3 is 18 residues. Per germline, CDR1 LNHNV and CDR2 YYDKDF (reference sequence).

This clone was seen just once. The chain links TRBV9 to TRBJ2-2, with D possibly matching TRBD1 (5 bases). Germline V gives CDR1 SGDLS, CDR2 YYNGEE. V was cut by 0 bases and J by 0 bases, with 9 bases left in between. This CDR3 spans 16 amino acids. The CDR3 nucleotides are TGTGCCAGCAGCGTAGGACAGATGGCGAACACCGGGGAGCTGTTTTTT. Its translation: CASSVGQMANTGELFF.

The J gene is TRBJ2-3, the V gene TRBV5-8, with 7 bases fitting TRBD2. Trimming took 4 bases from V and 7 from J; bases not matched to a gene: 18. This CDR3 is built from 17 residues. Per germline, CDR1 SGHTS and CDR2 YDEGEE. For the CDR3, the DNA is TGTGCCAGCAGCCGACTATACGGCGGCGGGAGTTTAAATACGCAGTATTTT. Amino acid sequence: CASSRLYGGGSLNTQYF.

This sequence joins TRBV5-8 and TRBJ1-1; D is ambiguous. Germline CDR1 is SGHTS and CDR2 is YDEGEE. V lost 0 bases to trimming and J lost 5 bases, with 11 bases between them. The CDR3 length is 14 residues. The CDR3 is CASSLAPAGTEAFF. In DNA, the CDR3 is TGTGCCAGCAGCTTGGCACCGGCGGGGACTGAAGCTTTCTTT. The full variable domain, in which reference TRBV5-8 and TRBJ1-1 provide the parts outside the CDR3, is EAGVTQSPTHLIKTRGQQATLRCSPISGHTSVYWYQQALGLGLQFLLWYDEGEERNRGNFPPRFSGRQFPNYSSELNVNALELEDSALYLCASSLAPAGTEAFFGQGTRLTVV.

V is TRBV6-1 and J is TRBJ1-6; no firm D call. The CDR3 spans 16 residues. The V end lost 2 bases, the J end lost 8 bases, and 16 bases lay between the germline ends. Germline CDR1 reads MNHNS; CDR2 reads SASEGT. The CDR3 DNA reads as TGTGCCAGCAGTGAATTATGGGCCCGGCCGGATTCACCCCTCCACTTT. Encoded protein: CASSELWARPDSPLHF.

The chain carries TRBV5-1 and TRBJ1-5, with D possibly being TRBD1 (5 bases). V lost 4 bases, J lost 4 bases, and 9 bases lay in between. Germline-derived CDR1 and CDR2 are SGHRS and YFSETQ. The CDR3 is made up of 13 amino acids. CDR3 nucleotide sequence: TGCGCCAGCAGCCTGGACAAAAATCAGCCCCAGCATTTT. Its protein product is CASSLDKNQPQHF.

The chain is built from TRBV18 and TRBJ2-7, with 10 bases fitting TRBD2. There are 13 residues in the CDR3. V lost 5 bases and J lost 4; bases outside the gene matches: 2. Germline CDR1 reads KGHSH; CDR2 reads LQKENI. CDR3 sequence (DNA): TGTGCCAGCTCAGCTAGCGGGGGATACGAGCAGTACTTC. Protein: CASSASGGYEQYF.